Described below is a single T cell receptor beta chain sequence and its context. What it binds is unknown. This sample is part of a study of early T cells in non-severe SARS-CoV-2 infection. Background on the study: Unsorted whole blood bulk RNA was sequenced, with unpaired chains.

Broader study findings: A preference for anti-spike CD8 responses marked VDJdb matching, which missed private and CD4 specificities.

CDR3 length: 16 residues. Germline V gene lookup returns CDR1 LNHDA and CDR2 SQIVND (reference sequence). V was clipped by 1 base and J by 2 bases, with 11 bases between them. TCRdb itself ran the 5' RACE reads through MiXCR, one entry per CDR3 protein. The repertoire holds about 60,000 distinct CDR3 sequences, with over 9.5% as singletons. Sequenced input: whole blood. The receptor comes from an adult who was a healthcare worker with PCR-confirmed SARS-CoV-2 infection or an uninfected control (not recorded which). The gene calls are TRBV19 and TRBJ2-2; no reliable D call. The CDR3 DNA reads TGTGCCAGTAGTATAGGTTCTCAAATCAACACCGGGGAGCTGTTTTTT. It encodes CASSIGSQINTGELFF.